The 12 T cell receptor beta chains listed next were all sequenced from one sample in a study of radiation and T cells in renal cell carcinoma. Generated by immunoSEQ multiplex PCR, the TCRdb table keeps only in-frame clones and is missing some. The data show approximately 110,000 clones, with around 83% seen just once and approximately 3% held by the top ten. Time point in this sample: baseline pretreatment blood. Treatment reported: 15 Gy SBRT to primary tumor, nephrectomy 4 weeks later. The specimen comprised blood, sampled from a patient whose treatment included radiotherapy and nephrectomy. The receptors were gathered from a woman aged 55-75 years with renal cell carcinoma.

This clone was seen only once. V is TRBV19 and J is TRBJ1-4; maybe TRBD1 (5 bases). With 7 bases removed from V and 8 bases from J, the gap between germline ends came to 20 bases. The CDR3 sequence is 15 residues long. Germline V gene sequence: CDR1 LNHDA, CDR2 SQIVND (reference sequence). CDR3 nucleotides: TGTGCCAGTACCGATGGTCCATCGTGGGGGGAAAAACTGTTTTTT. Protein product: CASTDGPSWGEKLFF.

The CDR3 sequence: CASSLFPSSYNSPLHF. Written as DNA, the CDR3 is TGTGCCAGCAGTTTGTTTCCTTCCTCCTATAATTCACCCCTCCACTTT. The rearrangement links TRBV28 to TRBJ1-6; D is unresolved. The CDR3 has 16 amino acids. Per the germline V gene, CDR1 is MDHEN and CDR2 is SYDVKM. V lost 3 bases and J lost 0, with 9 bases in between.

This sequence joins TRBV7-9 and TRBJ1-1; maybe TRBD1 (5 bases). Trimming removed 5 bases at V and 4 bases at J, with 17 bases between. Germline values: CDR1 SEHNR, CDR2 FQNEAQ (reference sequence). The CDR3 contains 15 residues. The CDR3 DNA reads as TGTGCCAGCAGCCCCCGGAAGGGGTATATCACTGAAGCTTTCTTT. Translating gives CASSPRKGYITEAFF.

The chain links TRBV5-4 to TRBJ2-1; no clear D gene. The length of the CDR3 is 16 residues. Germline V gene data show CDR1 as SGHNT and CDR2 as YYREEE (reference sequence). Deletions cut 0 bases from V and 2 bases from J, with 12 bases between. CDR3 sequence reads: CASSLGVLQAYNEQFF. The CDR3 DNA reads as TGTGCCAGCAGCTTGGGTGTACTCCAGGCCTACAATGAGCAGTTCTTC.

The CDR3 region is CASRTGTLTGELFF. In DNA form, the CDR3 reads TGTGCCAGCAGGACCGGGACCCTAACCGGGGAGCTGTTTTTT. The chain employs TRBV14 and TRBJ2-2; D possibly uses TRBD1 or TRBD2 (5 bases each). CDR3 length equals 14 residues. Per the germline V gene, CDR1 is SGHDN and CDR2 is FVKESK. V was pared by 6 bases and J by 5 bases, with 13 bases between.

This chain uses TRBV15 with TRBJ2-3; D is undetermined. The germline V gene encodes CDR1 LNHNV and CDR2 YYDKDF (reference sequence). V lost 0 bases to trimming and J lost 1 base, with 2 bases between them. CDR3 length: 13 residues. CDR3 residues: CATSRDRTDTQYF. In DNA form, the CDR3 reads TGTGCCACCAGCAGAGATCGCACAGATACGCAGTATTTT.

V and J are TRBV29-1 and TRBJ1-3; tentatively, D is TRBD1 (6 bases). The CDR3 has 15 residues. Per germline, CDR1 SQVTM and CDR2 ANQGSEA. Trimming pared 4 bases from V and 1 base from J, leaving 14 bases between. CDR3: CSVGERGASGNTIYF. The CDR3 coding sequence is TGCAGCGTTGGGGAAAGGGGGGCGTCTGGAAACACCATATATTTT.

J is TRBJ2-1 and V is TRBV7-6, with TRBD2 matching over 15 bases. The CDR3 loop spans 21 amino acids. After removal of 1 base from V and 0 bases from J, the junction contained 10 bases not matched to a gene. Germline V gene data show CDR1 as SGHVS and CDR2 as FNYEAQ. The CDR3 reads CASSLGFGTSGRSTSYNEQFF. The CDR3 DNA reads TGTGCCAGCAGCTTAGGGTTCGGGACTAGCGGGAGGTCCACCTCCTACAATGAGCAGTTCTTC.

This clone was counted between two and nine times. This chain joins TRBV2 and TRBJ1-2; TRBD1 might be the D (6 bases). This CDR3 region has 14 residues. The germline V and J ends were trimmed by 6 bases and 4 bases, with 15 bases remaining between them. CDR1 and CDR2 from the germline V gene are SNHLY and FYNNEI. In DNA form, the CDR3 reads TGTGCCAGCAGGGGGGGCCTGGCTGCCTATGGCTACACCTTC. This encodes CASRGGLAAYGYTF.

The V and J genes are TRBV29-1 and TRBJ1-1; tentatively, D is TRBD1 (6 bases). Germline lookup yields CDR1 SQVTM and CDR2 ANQGSEA. The CDR3 is made up of 13 amino acids. Trimming took 7 bases from V and 4 from J, leaving 16 bases between them. The CDR3 DNA reads as TGCAGCGCAGTACAGGGTTTGGGCACTGAAGCTTTCTTT. Its translation is CSAVQGLGTEAFF. Drawing the rest from reference TRBV29-1 and TRBJ1-1, the complete variable domain is SAVISQKPSRDICQRGTSLTIQCQVDSQVTMMFWYRQQPGQSLTLIATANQGSEATYESGFVIDKFPISRPNLTFSTLTVSNMSPEDSSIYLCSAVQGLGTEAFFGQGTRLTVV.

This clone was counted only a few times. The chain joins TRBV11-1 to TRBJ2-2; TRBD1 or TRBD2 may be the D gene (6 bases each). The CDR3 is made up of 17 amino acids. V was pared by 5 bases and J by 2 bases, with 18 bases between. Germline V CDR1 and CDR2: SGHAT, FQDESV (reference sequence). The CDR3 nucleotides are TGTGCCAGCAGCCACAATCGTCGGGGGCCTAACACCGGGGAGCTGTTTTTT. Its protein product is CASSHNRRGPNTGELFF.

The CDR3 region has the DNA TGTGCCAGCAGCCCCGCCCGGGACAGGTTACCTAATTCACCCCTCCACTTT. Its translation: CASSPARDRLPNSPLHF. The chain joins TRBV13 to TRBJ1-6; 8 positions agree with TRBD1. J lost 6 bases, V lost 5 bases, and 12 bases had no gene match. Germline lookup yields CDR1 PRHDT and CDR2 FYEKMQ (reference sequence). This CDR3 contains 17 residues.